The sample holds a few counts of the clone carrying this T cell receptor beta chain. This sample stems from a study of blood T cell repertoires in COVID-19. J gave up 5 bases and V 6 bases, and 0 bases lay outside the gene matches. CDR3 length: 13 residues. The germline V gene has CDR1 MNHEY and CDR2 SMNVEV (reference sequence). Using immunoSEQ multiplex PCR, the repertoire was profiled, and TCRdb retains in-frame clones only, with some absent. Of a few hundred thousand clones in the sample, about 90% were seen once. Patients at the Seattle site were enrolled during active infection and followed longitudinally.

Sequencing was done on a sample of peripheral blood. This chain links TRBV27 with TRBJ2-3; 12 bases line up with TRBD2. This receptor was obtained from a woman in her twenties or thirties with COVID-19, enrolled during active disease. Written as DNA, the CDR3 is TGTGCCAGCAGACTAGCGGGAGGAGATACGCAGTATTTT. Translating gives CASRLAGGDTQYF.